These 29 T cell receptor beta chains came from one sample sequenced in a study of cytomegalovirus exposure and HLA in healthy donors (dated by TCRdb to 2016 to 2017). The protocol used for the library was the immunoSEQ multiplex PCR assay. A mixture of 60 forward primers for TCR Vbeta segments and 13 reverse primers for TCR Jbeta segments was used in the multiplex PCR. Here the immuneACCESS table is served through TCRdb, limited to in-frame sequences with V and J called. Missing clones are a known gap in these copies; in checked studies unresolved V genes cover under half, and the rest lacks a known reason. In this sample the table shows 150,000 to 200,000 clones, 82% of which occur a single time. Less than 2% of the sample is taken by the ten largest. Sequenced: PBMCs. These receptors all come from a man aged 35-49 years in good health and CMV-seronegative.

As DNA, the CDR3 is TGTGCCAGCAGCTTAGTAAAGGGGCCCCAAGAGACCCAGTACTTC. Translating it yields CASSLVKGPQETQYF. This chain links TRBV7-2 with TRBJ2-5, with D possibly matching TRBD1 (5 bases). The CDR3 consists of 15 residues. Trimming took 1 base from V and 1 from J, leaving 10 bases between them. Germline V gene data show CDR1 as SGHTA and CDR2 as FQGNSA.

The J gene is TRBJ2-5, the V gene TRBV14; D is unclear. The V end lost 1 base, the J end lost 4 bases, and 7 bases lay between the germline ends. The CDR3 is 13 residues long. Germline assignment: CDR1 SGHDN and CDR2 FVKESK. CDR3 residues: CASSQVFRETQYF. CDR3 bases: TGTGCCAGCAGCCAAGTCTTCCGAGAGACCCAGTACTTC.

The rearrangement uses TRBV7-2 and TRBJ1-2, with D unresolved. CDR3 length: 14 residues. CDR1 and CDR2 from the germline V gene are SGHTA and FQGNSA. V was cut by 0 bases and J by 4 bases, with 9 bases left in between. The CDR3 DNA sequence: TGTGCCAGCAGCTTAGCTGGTCTTAGCTATGGCTACACCTTC. Its translation: CASSLAGLSYGYTF. The variable domain in full, with the rest retrieved from reference TRBV7-2 and TRBJ1-2, is GAGVSQSPSNKVTEKGKDVELRCDPISGHTALYWYRQSLGQGLEFLIYFQGNSAPDKSGLPSDRFSAERTGGSVSTLTIQRTQQEDSAVYLCASSLAGLSYGYTFGSGTRLTVV.

This chain uses TRBV5-4 with TRBJ2-2; 13 bases match TRBD2. The V gene end was trimmed by 7 bases and the J gene end by 0 bases; junction bases not matched to a gene: 3. In germline, CDR1 is SGHNT, CDR2 YYREEE (reference sequence). This CDR3 contains 16 residues. In DNA form, the CDR3 reads TGTGCCAGCGGGGGACTAGCGGGGCCGAACACCGGGGAGCTGTTTTTT. Translated: CASGGLAGPNTGELFF.

On this clone itself: This sample includes further DNA sequences coding for the same CDR3. The chain employs TRBV20-1 and TRBJ2-7, with D possibly matching TRBD2 (5 bases). V lost 5 bases and J lost 4, with 9 bases in between. Germline CDR1 DFQATT, CDR2 SNEGSKA (reference sequence). The CDR3 contains 11 residues. The CDR3 sequence is CSAPREYEQYF. The DNA for the CDR3 is TGCAGTGCTCCGAGGGAGTACGAGCAGTACTTC.

This clone came up a few times. The V gene is TRBV7-9, the J gene TRBJ2-7; TRBD2 aligns across 10 bases. V lost 4 bases to trimming and J lost 9 bases; unmatched junction nucleotides: 9. Germline CDR1 and CDR2: SEHNR and FQNEAQ (reference sequence). The CDR3 loop spans 14 amino acids. In DNA, the CDR3 is TGTGCCAGCAGCTATCAAGCGGGAGGGCCGGTGCAGTACTTC. Residues: CASSYQAGGPVQYF.

The rearrangement joins TRBV27 to TRBJ2-7; D might be TRBD1 (5 bases). The germline V gene encodes CDR1 MNHEY and CDR2 SMNVEV (reference sequence). Trimming removed 2 bases from V and 0 bases from J, with 8 bases in between. The CDR3 has 14 amino acids. The CDR3 region has the DNA TGTGCCAGCAGTTTAAGGGGCCCCTCCTACGAGCAGTACTTC. It encodes CASSLRGPSYEQYF.

The V call is TRBV6-6, the J call TRBJ1-1; D is uncertain. Germline loops: CDR1 MNHNY, CDR2 SVGAGI (reference sequence). This CDR3 has 14 amino acids. Deletions cut 0 bases from V and 1 base from J, with 6 bases between. This chain's CDR3 is CASSYSPSNTEAFF. The CDR3 DNA is TGTGCCAGCAGTTACTCCCCTTCGAACACTGAAGCTTTCTTT.

This chain joins TRBV5-1 and TRBJ1-1, with D hard to call. V gave up 1 base and J gave up 4 bases, with 17 bases separating them. This CDR3 is 16 amino acids long. Germline assignment: CDR1 SGHRS and CDR2 YFSETQ. CDR3: CASSLMSGGGLTEAFF. The DNA for the CDR3 is TGCGCCAGCAGCTTGATGTCGGGAGGCGGTCTCACTGAAGCTTTCTTT.

CDR3: CASSGSDYLDYSNQPQHF. CDR3 nucleotides: TGTGCCAGCAGTGGATCCGATTATCTAGACTATAGCAATCAGCCCCAGCATTTT. The chain employs TRBV2 and TRBJ1-5, with D hard to call. Germline V gene data show CDR1 as SNHLY and CDR2 as FYNNEI. The CDR3 totals 18 residues. V gave up 4 bases and J gave up 0 bases, with 19 bases separating them.

V is TRBV28 and J is TRBJ1-1; 12 bases fit TRBD1. The CDR3 runs to 18 residues. The trim removed 5 bases at V and 0 bases at J, leaving 10 bases unmatched. Germline CDR1 and CDR2: MDHEN and SYDVKM. CDR3 sequence (DNA): TGTGCCAGCAGTACCCTCCGGGACAGGGGGCTAATGAACACTGAAGCTTTCTTT. Its translation: CASSTLRDRGLMNTEAFF.

The V call is TRBV6-5, the J call TRBJ1-5; a weak D match, TRBD1 (5 bases). Deletions cut 8 bases from V and 3 bases from J, with 11 bases between. The CDR3 contains 13 residues. The germline V gene has CDR1 MNHEY and CDR2 SVGAGI. Here the CDR3 DNA reads TGTGCCAGCGCTAGGGGTACCAATCAGCCCCAGCATTTT. It translates to CASARGTNQPQHF.

The chain uses TRBV5-4 and TRBJ2-7; D call uncertain. The germline CDR1 and CDR2 sequences are SGHNT and YYREEE (reference sequence). The V end was cut by 9 bases, the J end by 1 base, with 17 bases between. This CDR3 is built from 14 residues. CDR3 coding DNA: TGTGCCATCCACTGGCAGCGAAATTCCTACGAGCAGTACTTC. Its translation: CAIHWQRNSYEQYF.

V usage is TRBV5-4 and J usage is TRBJ1-1; a possible D gene is TRBD1 (5 bases). The CDR3 loop spans 15 amino acids. V lost 4 bases, J lost 0 bases, and 13 bases lay in between. CDR1 SGHNT and CDR2 YYREEE come from the germline V gene (reference sequence). The CDR3, as DNA: TGTGCCAGCAGCACATCCAGACAGTTGAACACTGAAGCTTTCTTT. Its translation: CASSTSRQLNTEAFF.

This clone was seen just once. The chain recombines TRBV28 with TRBJ2-7; the match to TRBD2 covers 7 bases. Per germline, CDR1 MDHEN and CDR2 SYDVKM. The length of the CDR3 is 15 residues. After removal of 7 bases from V and 5 bases from J, the junction contained 14 bases not matched to a gene. The CDR3 spells CASIPTSAGSDEQYF. The CDR3, as DNA: TGTGCCAGCATCCCCACTAGCGCGGGGTCAGACGAGCAGTACTTC.

The chain has TRBV6-1 and TRBJ1-1; 7 bases line up with TRBD1. This CDR3 spans 14 amino acids. After removal of 7 bases from V and 5 bases from J, the junction contained 10 bases not matched to a gene. Per the germline V gene, CDR1 is MNHNS and CDR2 is SASEGT. The CDR3 DNA sequence: TGTGCCAGCAACCGACAGGGACGGGGGACTGAAGCTTTCTTT. The encoded protein is CASNRQGRGTEAFF.

V gene TRBV19 combines with J gene TRBJ2-7, with TRBD2 as a possible D gene (6 bases). Germline CDR1 is LNHDA and CDR2 is SQIVND (reference sequence). The CDR3 spans 14 residues. Trimming took 5 bases from V and 3 from J, leaving 14 bases between them. CDR3 nucleotides: TGTGCCAGTAGTTTTTCTAGCGCGGACTACGAGCAGTACTTC. Its protein product is CASSFSSADYEQYF.

The genes are TRBV4-3 and TRBJ2-7; a possible D gene is TRBD2 (5 bases). CDR3 size: 15 residues. Germline V gene lookup returns CDR1 LGHNA and CDR2 YSLEER. With 0 bases removed from V and 0 bases from J, the gap between germline ends came to 9 bases. The CDR3 sequence is CASSQDLRGSYEQYF. DNA of the CDR3: TGCGCCAGCAGCCAAGATCTACGGGGCTCCTACGAGCAGTACTTC.

This chain links TRBV7-3 with TRBJ2-1; TRBD2 aligns across 9 bases. Germline loops: CDR1 SGHTA, CDR2 FQGTGA. V shed 2 bases, J shed 5 bases, and the junction held 1 base outside the gene matches. This CDR3 is built from 14 residues. CDR3 in DNA: TGTGCCAGCAGCTTAGCGGGGGGGCACAATGAGCAGTTCTTC. Translation gives CASSLAGGHNEQFF.

The rearrangement uses TRBV6-5 and TRBJ2-7; D possibly corresponds to TRBD1 (7 bases). V lost 0 bases to trimming and J lost 3 bases, with 15 bases between them. CDR1 is MNHEY, CDR2 SVGAGI, per germline. This CDR3 has 16 amino acids. The CDR3 DNA reads TGTGCCAGCAGTTACTCGAAGCGCCAGGGGGGCTACGAGCAGTACTTC. This encodes CASSYSKRQGGYEQYF.

The count of this clone is one. This chain uses TRBV4-2 with TRBJ2-6, with 8 bases matching TRBD2. The germline V gene encodes CDR1 LGHNA and CDR2 YNFKEQ. There are 21 residues in the CDR3. Trimming at V came to 1 base and at J to 0 bases, leaving 14 bases not matched to a gene. CDR3 residues: CASSQGRPGAGVSSGANVLTF. CDR3 coding DNA: TGTGCCAGCAGCCAAGGCAGACCAGGAGCGGGGGTTTCCTCTGGGGCCAACGTCCTGACTTTC.

This sequence joins TRBV7-6 and TRBJ1-1; TRBD1 agrees at 8 bases. CDR3 size: 15 residues. Germline values: CDR1 SGHVS, CDR2 FNYEAQ. J gave up 1 base and V 2 bases, and 3 bases lay outside the gene matches. The CDR3 DNA is TGTGCCAGCAGCTTAAGAACAGGGGGGAACACTGAAGCTTTCTTT. This encodes CASSLRTGGNTEAFF.

The V and J genes are TRBV7-9 and TRBJ1-3, with a possible D match to TRBD1 (6 bases). Germline V CDR1 and CDR2: SEHNR, FQNEAQ (reference sequence). V gave up 1 base and J gave up 8 bases, with 9 bases separating them. This CDR3 spans 13 amino acids. The CDR3 spells CASSLDGGDTIYF. The DNA of the CDR3 is TGTGCCAGCAGCTTAGATGGGGGCGACACCATATATTTT.

The gene calls are TRBV29-1 and TRBJ2-5; TRBD2 matches at 11 bases. TRBJ2-7 matches the DNA end more closely, so the J call is doubtful. The CDR3 loop spans 14 amino acids. Germline V gene sequence: CDR1 SQVTM, CDR2 ANQGSEA. The DNA of the CDR3 is TGCAGCGTTTATCTAGCGGGGGGACTCTACGAGCAGTACTTC. It yields the protein CSVYLAGGLYEQYF.

The chain employs TRBV28 and TRBJ1-4; 7 bases match TRBD1. Germline values: CDR1 MDHEN, CDR2 SYDVKM. V lost 10 bases, J lost 7 bases, and 6 bases stayed unmatched. This CDR3 is built from 12 residues. CDR3 nucleotides: TGTGCCACCCGACAGGGTCGTGAAAAACTGTTTTTT. It specifies CATRQGREKLFF.

The chain joins TRBV29-1 to TRBJ1-2; 7 bases are shared with TRBD1. The V gene end was trimmed by 3 bases and the J gene end by 5 bases; junction bases not matched to a gene: 3. Germline CDR1 reads SQVTM; CDR2 reads ANQGSEA. CDR3 length: 12 amino acids. The CDR3 DNA is TGCAGCGTTGATAACAGGGGATATGGCTACACCTTC. Translating it yields CSVDNRGYGYTF.

This clone was detected a few times. The V gene is TRBV27, the J gene TRBJ2-4; TRBD2 aligns across 9 bases. The CDR3 is made up of 15 amino acids. J was trimmed by 6 bases and V by 4 bases; bases with no gene match: 7. Germline CDR1 MNHEY, CDR2 SMNVEV (reference sequence). The CDR3 spells CASSSLAGHPNIQYF. The CDR3 DNA sequence: TGTGCCAGCAGTTCTCTAGCGGGACACCCAAACATTCAGTACTTC.

The chain is built from TRBV6-1 and TRBJ2-7; no firm D call. The germline gives CDR1 MNHNS, CDR2 SASEGT. The V gene lost 6 bases and the J gene lost 0 bases, with 12 bases spanning the gap. The CDR3 consists of 14 residues. CDR3 region: CASRDNTNSYEQYF. Here the CDR3 DNA reads TGTGCCAGCAGAGATAACACCAACTCCTACGAGCAGTACTTC.

This clone was seen once. CDR3 residues: CASSFRGEQVLAKNIQYF. Written as DNA, the CDR3 is TGTGCCAGCAGCTTTAGAGGCGAACAGGTTCTAGCCAAAAACATTCAGTACTTC. The chain has TRBV7-8 and TRBJ2-4, with D possibly matching TRBD1 (5 bases). The germline V and J ends were trimmed by 3 bases and 0 bases, with 18 bases remaining between them. The CDR3 totals 18 residues. Germline V CDR1 and CDR2: SGHVS, FQNEAQ. The full variable domain, rest sourced from reference TRBV7-8 and TRBJ2-4, is GAGVSQSPRYKVAKRGQDVALRCDPISGHVSLFWYQQALGQGPEFLTYFQNEAQLDKSGLPSDRFFAERPEGSVSTLKIQRTQQEDSAVYLCASSFRGEQVLAKNIQYFGAGTRLSVL.